One sample yielded the 25 T cell receptor delta chains listed below, sequenced in a study of gamma-delta T cells after stem cell transplantation. TCRdb repeated clone calling on the RT-PCR reads with CATT. This sample yields 2,200 or so delta-chain clones, of which around a sixth are seen a single time; around 13% belongs to the top ten. The sample taken for sequencing was gamma-delta T cells. These receptors all stem from a human donor. It is not recorded whose cells these are; they may come from a transplant donor. This table probably holds off-target reads from a library built for another chain.

The chain recombines TRDV2 with TRDJ1, with 7 positions matching TRDD3. The V and J ends lost 9 bases and 0 bases, in that order; junction bases with no gene match: 9. Germline assignment: CDR1 GEAIGNYY and CDR2 EKD. This CDR3 has 14 residues. CDR3 region: CAGLGLGHTDKLIF. In nucleotides, the CDR3 is TGTGCCGGCCTTGGACTGGGGCACACCGATAAACTCATCTTT.

This sequence joins TRDV2 and TRDJ1; possible D gene TRDD3, 5 bases. The CDR3 has 14 residues. Germline V CDR1 and CDR2: GEAIGNYY, EKD. The germline V and J ends were trimmed by 0 bases and 1 base, with 8 bases remaining between them. The DNA of the CDR3 is TGTGCCTGTGACACCGTGGGGAGCACCGATAAACTCATCTTT. It is translated as CACDTVGSTDKLIF.

This clone was seen only a few times. V usage is TRDV2 and J usage is TRDJ1; 9 bases are a match to TRDD3. This CDR3 region has 19 residues. J lost 0 bases, V lost 0 bases, and 13 bases had no gene match. Germline V gene sequence: CDR1 GEAIGNYY, CDR2 EKD. CDR3 amino acids: CACDTVPGTGGRYTDKLIF. In nucleotides, the CDR3 is TGTGCCTGTGACACCGTCCCGGGAACTGGGGGACGTTACACCGATAAACTCATCTTT.

This clone was seen a few times. This chain joins TRDV2 and TRDJ1; 12 bases fit TRDD3. J was trimmed by 3 bases and V by 0 bases; bases with no gene match: 10. In germline, CDR1 is GEAIGNYY, CDR2 EKD. This CDR3 spans 18 amino acids. The CDR3 loop reads CACDTMELGDTGADKLIF. In DNA form, the CDR3 reads TGTGCCTGTGACACCATGGAACTGGGGGATACTGGGGCCGATAAACTCATCTTT.

This chain connects TRDV2 to TRDJ1; 11 bases agree with TRDD3. CDR1 and CDR2 (germline): GEAIGNYY, EKD. This CDR3 spans 19 amino acids. Germline trimming cut 3 bases from V and 4 bases from J; bases unmatched to any gene: 18. Here the CDR3 DNA reads TGTGCCTGTGACTCTATGCACGGTGGGGGATACGGATACGGCGATAAACTCATCTTT. Protein product: CACDSMHGGGYGYGDKLIF.

This clone occurred a few times. In DNA form, the CDR3 reads TGTGCCTGTGACACCCTAAGGGGTGTAGGTGACACCGATAAACTCATCTTT. It codes for CACDTLRGVGDTDKLIF. V and J are TRDV2 and TRDJ1; no definite D call. V was shortened by 0 bases and J by 0 bases, with 16 bases between the two germline ends. The CDR3 sequence is 17 residues long. Germline-derived CDR1 and CDR2 are GEAIGNYY and EKD.

This clone was seen a handful of times. The chain carries TRDV2 and TRDJ1, with 10 bases aligning to TRDD3. Looked up from germline, CDR1 is GEAIGNYY and CDR2 is EKD. CDR3 length: 18 residues. V lost 0 bases to trimming and J lost 0 bases; unmatched junction nucleotides: 9. This CDR3 is CACDTVLGDVRNTDKLIF. CDR3 coding DNA: TGTGCCTGTGACACCGTACTGGGGGATGTGAGGAACACCGATAAACTCATCTTT.

This clone was picked up a small number of times. The chain combines TRDV2 with TRDJ1; TRDD3 aligns across 7 bases. Trimming at V came to 3 bases and at J to 0 bases, leaving 12 bases not matched to a gene. The V gene's germline CDR1 is GEAIGNYY and CDR2 EKD. The length of the CDR3 is 17 residues. CDR3 sequence reads: CACDSVGGSLYTDKLIF. The CDR3 nucleotides read TGTGCCTGTGACTCCGTGGGGGGATCCCTCTACACCGATAAACTCATCTTT.

The chain joins TRDV2 to TRDJ1; weak D call: TRDD3 (5 bases). The germline gives CDR1 GEAIGNYY, CDR2 EKD. The CDR3 contains 13 residues. The ends were cut back, 3 bases at V and 0 bases at J, with 7 bases in the middle. The CDR3 DNA reads as TGTGCCTGTGACGGGATCAACACCGATAAACTCATCTTT. Protein product: CACDGINTDKLIF.

This chain links TRDV2 with TRDJ1, with D unclear. Trimming cost V 1 base and J 11 bases, with 28 bases left between them. There are 17 residues in the CDR3. Germline V lookup: CDR1 GEAIGNYY, CDR2 EKD. CDR3 DNA sequence: TGTGCCTGTGACACGGGGTTCGGCGTAGGAACGGGAGAGGGGCTCATCTTT. Translating it yields CACDTGFGVGTGEGLIF.

The CDR3 region is CACDTVTHGLRDKLIF. CDR3 DNA sequence: TGTGCCTGTGACACCGTAACCCACGGGCTGAGGGATAAACTCATCTTT. The chain uses TRDV2 and TRDJ1; D remains unclear. This CDR3 comprises 16 residues. Looked up from germline, CDR1 is GEAIGNYY and CDR2 is EKD. V dropped 0 bases and J dropped 5 bases, with 18 bases sitting between them.

V is TRDV2 and J is TRDJ1; TRDD3 matches at 13 bases. Trimming at V came to 3 bases and at J to 0 bases, leaving 12 bases not matched to a gene. The germline gives CDR1 GEAIGNYY, CDR2 EKD. The CDR3 spans 19 residues. For the CDR3, the DNA is TGTGCCTGTGACCCAGTACTGGGGGATACGGACAAGTACACCGATAAACTCATCTTT. Translating gives CACDPVLGDTDKYTDKLIF.

The genes are TRDV2 and TRDJ1; 8 bases line up with TRDD3. Germline V CDR1 and CDR2: GEAIGNYY, EKD. The V segment lost 0 bases and the J segment 0 bases; nucleotides outside the gene matches: 20. This CDR3 region has 21 residues. The CDR3 protein is CACDTLGTVTVLGAHTDKLIF. CDR3 sequence (DNA): TGTGCCTGTGACACCCTTGGAACTGTTACCGTACTGGGGGCCCACACCGATAAACTCATCTTT.

V and J are TRDV2 and TRDJ1; 13 positions agree with TRDD3. From germline, CDR1 is GEAIGNYY and CDR2 EKD. J gave up 0 bases and V 7 bases, and 10 bases lay outside the gene matches. The CDR3 totals 17 residues. The DNA of the CDR3 is TGTGCCTGCTCCGTACTGGGGGATACGGGGAACACCGATAAACTCATCTTT. Translated: CACSVLGDTGNTDKLIF.

The chain uses TRDV2 and TRDJ1; 10 bases map to TRDD3. Per the germline V gene, CDR1 is GEAIGNYY and CDR2 is EKD. The trim removed 0 bases at V and 4 bases at J, leaving 10 bases unmatched. CDR3 length equals 17 residues. The CDR3 is CACDTVAGDTQGDKLIF. The CDR3 coding sequence is TGTGCCTGTGACACCGTGGCGGGGGATACGCAGGGCGATAAACTCATCTTT.

This clone was recorded a few times. This chain joins TRDV2 and TRDJ1; 8 nucleotides agree with TRDD3. V shed 0 bases, J shed 1 base, and the junction held 30 bases outside the gene matches. The CDR3 covers 24 residues. CDR1 and CDR2 (germline): GEAIGNYY, EKD. CDR3 nucleotides: TGTGCCTGTGACACCGTCACACATACGGGGTCCCCCGATAGTGGGGGATCGAGCACCGATAAACTCATCTTT. Translating gives CACDTVTHTGSPDSGGSSTDKLIF.

This clone was observed a few times. The CDR3 sequence: CACDTVGGTSDKLIF. The DNA for the CDR3 is TGTGCCTGTGACACGGTAGGGGGGACCTCCGATAAACTCATCTTT. This rearrangement joins TRDV2 to TRDJ1; TRDD3 is a possible D gene (6 bases). This CDR3 spans 15 amino acids. Looked up from germline, CDR1 is GEAIGNYY and CDR2 is EKD. V was pared by 1 base and J by 3 bases, with 14 bases between.

The chain has TRDV2 and TRDJ1; D not resolved. The CDR3 loop spans 15 amino acids. The V gene lost 3 bases and the J gene lost 0 bases, with 13 bases spanning the gap. In germline, CDR1 is GEAIGNYY, CDR2 EKD. DNA for the CDR3: TGTGCCTGTGACCAACTTGATCCGGACACCGATAAACTCATCTTT. Amino acid sequence: CACDQLDPDTDKLIF.

As regards this clone: A much larger clonotype is one base distant, so this may be a read error. The rearrangement links TRDV2 to TRDJ1; 7 bases agree with TRDD3. The length of the CDR3 is 15 residues. V trimming: 0 bases; J trimming: 2 bases; junction bases outside the gene matches: 5. CDR1 and CDR2 (germline): GEAIGNYY, EKD. The CDR3 DNA follows: TGTGCCTGTGACACCGACGGGGGATCGACCGATAAACTCATCTTT. Protein sequence: CACDTDGGSTDKLIF.

This clone was observed a handful of times. V and J are TRDV2 and TRDJ1; 7 bases map to TRDD3. The CDR3 runs to 20 residues. The V and J ends lost 3 bases and 0 bases, in that order; junction bases with no gene match: 21. The germline CDR1 and CDR2 sequences are GEAIGNYY and EKD. CDR3 in DNA: TGTGCCTGTGACTCCGTGGGGCGGATGGGGGAGCCAGCGTACACCGATAAACTCATCTTT. As protein: CACDSVGRMGEPAYTDKLIF.

This clone was detected a few times. The chain carries TRDV2 and TRDJ1, with 11 bases aligning to TRDD3. J lost 3 bases, V lost 0 bases, and 8 bases had no gene match. CDR1 and CDR2 from the germline V gene are GEAIGNYY and EKD. CDR3 length: 17 amino acids. In DNA, the CDR3 is TGTGCCTGTGACACCGTGGGTGGGGGATACGGTGCCGATAAACTCATCTTT. Encoded protein: CACDTVGGGYGADKLIF.

A word on this clone: The junction does not match germline at one end; this may be a read error. Other nucleotide sequences in the sample specify the same CDR3. This rearrangement joins TRDV2 to TRDJ3; 11 nucleotides agree with TRDD3. The CDR3 sequence is 22 residues long. CDR1 and CDR2 (germline): GEAIGNYY, EKD. The DNA for the CDR3 is TGTGCCTGTGACACCGTGAGTCGACTGGGGGATAGCTTGGACTGGGACACCCGACAGATGTTTTTT. Its protein product is CACDTVSRLGDSLDWDTRQMFF.

As concerns this clone: Mismatch with germline at one junction end may stem from a read error. The chain employs TRDV2 and TRDJ1, with 8 nucleotides matching TRDD3. The CDR3 has 17 amino acids. The germline V gene encodes CDR1 GEAIGNYY and CDR2 EKD. The CDR3: CARDAVLGASHTDKLIF. CDR3 in DNA: TGTGCCCGTGACGCCGTACTGGGGGCCTCGCACACCGATAAACTCATCTTT.

This chain links TRDV2 with TRDJ1; 12 nucleotides line up with TRDD3. Germline CDR1 is GEAIGNYY and CDR2 is EKD. The V segment lost 0 bases and the J segment 1 base; nucleotides outside the gene matches: 5. The CDR3 totals 17 residues. CDR3 in amino acids: CACDTVTGGYRTDKLIF. In nucleotides, the CDR3 is TGTGCCTGTGACACCGTTACTGGGGGATACCGCACCGATAAACTCATCTTT.

By share of the sample, this clone is large. The V gene is TRDV2, the J gene TRDJ1, with 9 bases lining up with TRDD3. Germline CDR1 is GEAIGNYY and CDR2 is EKD. Unmatched junction bases numbered 15, after V lost 4 bases and J lost 4 bases. CDR3 length equals 17 residues. The CDR3 coding sequence is TGTGCCTGTGATCACCTCGTACTGGGGGACCAAATCGATAAACTCATCTTT. Its protein is CACDHLVLGDQIDKLIF.